The sequence of this T cell receptor (beta chain) was determined in a study of siplizumab effects on memory and regulatory T cells. Study-level results: In unstimulated cells, naive T cells appeared more diverse than memory T cells and seemed major alloresponse contributors. Alloreactive CD4+ clones that could be mapped were on average 68.8% Treg-derived with siplizumab, against about 25% in controls.

Worth noting for this clone: Antigen specificity is unknown.

In each sample, about 100,000 TCR templates were assayed. Profiling relied on immunoSEQ multiplex PCR, and the TCRdb table lists in-frame clones only, not all of them. The data hold about 110,000 clones, with about 90% observed a single time. Germline trimming cut 3 bases from V and 4 bases from J; bases unmatched to any gene: 11. Looked up from germline, CDR1 is MNHNS and CDR2 is SASEGT. CDR3 length: 17 residues. Sample: Tregs sorted from blood. This rearrangement joins TRBV6-1 to TRBJ2-4, with TRBD1 identical over 8 bases. This receptor was identified in a human donor in good health. This chain's CDR3 is CASSDPGQGRKKNIQYF. CDR3 DNA: TGTGCCAGCAGTGACCCCGGACAGGGAAGGAAAAAAAACATTCAGTACTTC.